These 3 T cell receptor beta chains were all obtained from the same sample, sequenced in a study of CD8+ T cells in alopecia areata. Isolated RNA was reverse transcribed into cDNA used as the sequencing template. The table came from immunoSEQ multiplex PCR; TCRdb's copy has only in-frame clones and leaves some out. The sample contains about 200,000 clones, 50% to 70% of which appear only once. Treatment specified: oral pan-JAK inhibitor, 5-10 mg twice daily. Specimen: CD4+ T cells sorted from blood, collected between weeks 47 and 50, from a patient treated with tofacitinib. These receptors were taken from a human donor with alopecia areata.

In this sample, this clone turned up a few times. CDR3 residues: CASSFQQGGYEQFF. The CDR3 region has the DNA TGTGCCAGCAGCTTTCAGCAGGGCGGCTATGAGCAGTTCTTC. The chain has TRBV5-5 and TRBJ2-1; TRBD1 might be the D (5 bases). Trimming took off 2 bases at V and 8 bases at J, with 14 bases between the two ends. This CDR3 comprises 14 residues. The germline gives CDR1 SGHKS, CDR2 YYEKEE (reference sequence).

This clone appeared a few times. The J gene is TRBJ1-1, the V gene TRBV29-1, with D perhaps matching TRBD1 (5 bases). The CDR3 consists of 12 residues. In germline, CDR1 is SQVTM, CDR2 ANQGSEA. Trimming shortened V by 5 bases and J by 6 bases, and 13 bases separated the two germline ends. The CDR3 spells CSVIQRGSEAFF. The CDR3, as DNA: TGCAGCGTTATACAGAGGGGATCTGAAGCTTTCTTT.

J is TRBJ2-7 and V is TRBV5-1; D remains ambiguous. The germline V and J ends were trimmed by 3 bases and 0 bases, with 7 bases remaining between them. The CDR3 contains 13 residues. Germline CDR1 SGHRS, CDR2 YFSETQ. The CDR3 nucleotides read TGCGCCAGCAGCTCAGACAACTCCTACGAGCAGTACTTC. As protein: CASSSDNSYEQYF.